These 17 T cell receptor beta chains originate from one sample sequenced in a study of cytomegalovirus exposure and HLA in healthy donors. Primers: 60 Vbeta forward and 13 Jbeta reverse. Only in-frame clones appear in the TCRdb table, and some are missing; sequencing was by immunoSEQ multiplex PCR. The sample carries tens of thousands of clones, about 79% recorded once. The material sequenced was PBMCs. The receptors originated from a man in his forties in good health and CMV-seronegative.

The chain couples TRBV6-1 to TRBJ2-1; D is possibly TRBD1 (5 bases). Trimming shortened V by 7 bases and J by 10 bases, and 17 bases separated the two germline ends. The CDR3 is 13 amino acids. Germline V lookup: CDR1 MNHNS, CDR2 SASEGT. The CDR3 here is CASTTPGPPEQFF. In DNA, the CDR3 is TGTGCCAGCACTACTCCAGGGCCACCGGAGCAGTTCTTC.

The rearrangement links TRBV6-1 to TRBJ1-2; D possibly corresponds to TRBD1 (5 bases). CDR3 length: 14 amino acids. The germline V and J ends were trimmed by 6 bases and 6 bases, with 17 bases remaining between them. Germline assignment: CDR1 MNHNS and CDR2 SASEGT. The CDR3 region is CASRAGKVSDGYTF. CDR3 nucleotide sequence: TGTGCCAGCAGGGCAGGGAAGGTTTCCGATGGCTACACCTTC.

A few counts support this clone. J is TRBJ1-2 and V is TRBV18; D is unclear. The V gene's germline CDR1 is KGHSH and CDR2 LQKENI. The CDR3 consists of 11 residues. Trimming took 5 bases from V and 3 from J, leaving 4 bases between them. Here the CDR3 reads CASSSDYGYTF. The CDR3 nucleotides are TGTGCCAGCTCATCAGACTATGGCTACACCTTC.

The chain joins TRBV18 to TRBJ2-2; D is undetermined. The CDR3 is 16 residues long. V shed 1 base and J shed 0 bases, with 9 bases lying between them. The germline V gene encodes CDR1 KGHSH and CDR2 LQKENI. The DNA of the CDR3 is TGTGCCAGCTCACCACTGGCTGTTACGAACACCGGGGAGCTGTTTTTT. Its translation: CASSPLAVTNTGELFF.

The rearrangement joins TRBV6-1 to TRBJ1-5; TRBD1 is a possible D gene (6 bases). V was cut by 5 bases and J by 2 bases, with 10 bases left in between. Per germline, CDR1 MNHNS and CDR2 SASEGT. The CDR3 covers 14 residues. The CDR3 protein is CASSFRGGNQPQHF. The CDR3, as DNA: TGTGCCAGCAGTTTCAGGGGCGGCAATCAGCCCCAGCATTTT.

The chain combines TRBV2 with TRBJ1-3; D gene unclear. Trimming stripped 10 bases from V and 0 bases from J, with 16 bases between. There are 15 residues in the CDR3. CDR1 and CDR2 from the germline V gene are SNHLY and FYNNEI. CDR3 sequence: CATVLGPNSGNTIYF. The CDR3 DNA reads TGTGCCACGGTACTTGGGCCGAACTCTGGAAACACCATATATTTT.

This clone was counted only a few times. This chain joins TRBV18 and TRBJ2-7, with 8 positions matching TRBD1. The CDR3 runs to 15 residues. CDR1 and CDR2 from the germline V gene are KGHSH and LQKENI. The trim removed 6 bases at V and 3 bases at J, leaving 10 bases unmatched. CDR3 DNA: TGTGCCAGCTCTCCCCCGACAGGGGCAAACTACGAGCAGTACTTC. It yields the protein CASSPPTGANYEQYF. The variable domain in full, completed from reference TRBV18 and TRBJ2-7, reads NAGVMQNPRHLVRRRGQEARLRCSPMKGHSHVYWYRQLPEEGLKFMVYLQKENIIDESGMPKERFSAEFPKEGPSILRIQQVVRGDSAAYFCASSPPTGANYEQYFGPGTRLTVT.

The sample holds one count of this clone. The chain links TRBV7-3 to TRBJ2-3, with 8 bases identical to TRBD1. The CDR3 is made up of 13 amino acids. Looked up from germline, CDR1 is SGHTA and CDR2 is FQGTGA. The trim removed 4 bases at V and 6 bases at J, leaving 3 bases unmatched. CDR3 DNA sequence: TGTGCCAGCAGCTCCCAGGGGGCTGATACGCAGTATTTT. As protein: CASSSQGADTQYF.

The chain joins TRBV9 to TRBJ1-4, with 10 bases fitting TRBD1. V lost 3 bases and J lost 7; bases outside the gene matches: 9. The germline V gene has CDR1 SGDLS and CDR2 YYNGEE. The CDR3 contains 16 residues. CDR3 sequence: CASSASPGQGFEKLFF. The CDR3 DNA is TGTGCCAGCAGCGCTTCTCCGGGACAGGGGTTTGAAAAACTGTTTTTT.

This sequence joins TRBV11-2 and TRBJ2-1; 10 nucleotides match TRBD2. V dropped 5 bases and J dropped 5; count of bases not matched to a gene: 6. The germline CDR1 and CDR2 sequences are SGHAT and FQNNGV. The CDR3 consists of 15 residues. For the CDR3, the DNA is TGTGCCAGCAGCCTGCGGACTAGCGGAAACAATGAGCAGTTCTTC. Translated, it gives CASSLRTSGNNEQFF.

The CDR3 sequence is CAWSVRGDQPQHF. CDR3 DNA sequence: TGTGCCTGGAGTGTCAGGGGGGATCAGCCCCAGCATTTT. The rearrangement uses TRBV30 and TRBJ1-5; 7 bases match TRBD1. V shed 0 bases and J 5 bases; nucleotides not matched to a gene: 1. Germline CDR1 and CDR2: GTSNPN and SVGIG (reference sequence). CDR3 length: 13 residues.

This chain links TRBV9 with TRBJ2-1; 11 bases fit TRBD2. In germline, CDR1 is SGDLS, CDR2 YYNGEE. The V and J ends lost 4 bases and 7 bases, in that order; junction bases with no gene match: 4. The CDR3 runs 14 residues. The chain's CDR3 is CASSQGTSGNEQFF. CDR3 DNA: TGTGCCAGCAGCCAGGGGACTAGCGGTAATGAGCAGTTCTTC.

As concerns this clone: At one of its ends the junction is not consistent with the germline gene, which may arise from a read error. The sample carries other DNA sequences with the same CDR3. The V call is TRBV6-5, the J call TRBJ2-2, with a weak D call TRBD2 (5 bases). Per germline, CDR1 MNHEY and CDR2 SVGAGI. This CDR3 has 14 amino acids. The CDR3 DNA reads as TGTGCCAGCAAGAGGAGTTTCGTAACCGGGGAGCTGTTCTTT. Translated: CASKRSFVTGELFF.

The CDR3 loop reads CASSSRLAGEAETQYF. CDR3 in DNA: TGTGCCAGCAGCTCCCGCCTAGCGGGAGAGGCAGAGACCCAGTACTTC. The V and J genes are TRBV11-2 and TRBJ2-5, with TRBD2 matching over 10 bases. The trim removed 4 bases at V and 4 bases at J, leaving 9 bases unmatched. CDR1 SGHAT and CDR2 FQNNGV come from the germline V gene. CDR3 length: 16 residues.

The V and J genes are TRBV2 and TRBJ2-5; TRBD1 aligns across 7 bases. The ends lost 5 bases at V and 0 bases at J; junction bases unmatched: 3. The germline V gene has CDR1 SNHLY and CDR2 FYNNEI. There are 14 residues in the CDR3. This CDR3 is CASSTTGYQETQYF. CDR3 sequence (DNA): TGTGCCAGCAGTACGACAGGGTACCAAGAGACCCAGTACTTC.

The rearrangement joins TRBV27 to TRBJ2-3; TRBD2 matches at 11 bases. The CDR3 has 15 amino acids. J lost 4 bases, V lost 4 bases, and 4 bases had no gene match. Germline V lookup: CDR1 MNHEY, CDR2 SMNVEV (reference sequence). The CDR3, as DNA: TGTGCCAGCAGTTCCTTAGCGGGAGGGGCAGATACGCAGTATTTT. Translation gives CASSSLAGGADTQYF.

The genes are TRBV19 and TRBJ1-1, with a weak D call TRBD1 (6 bases). V was cut by 3 bases and J by 1 base, with 12 bases left in between. Germline-derived CDR1 and CDR2 are LNHDA and SQIVND (reference sequence). This CDR3 region has 15 residues. CDR3 in DNA: TGTGCCAGTAGTATCCAGGGGCGATGGAACACTGAAGCTTTCTTT. Translated: CASSIQGRWNTEAFF.